This T cell receptor delta chain was sequenced during a study of gamma-delta chains in newborns, infants, children. Whole-study context: Microbial exposure reportedly drives polyclonal innate γδ T cell expansion after birth.

TCRdb reanalysed the reads via CATT. Here the sample spans several thousand delta-chain clones, approximately 4.3% being singletons. Losses at the gene ends were 3 bases for V and 2 bases for J; bases not matched to a gene: 8. Germline V lookup: CDR1 GEAIGNYY, CDR2 EKD. The CDR3 totals 17 residues. This clone was seen only a few times. A much larger clonotype is one base distant, so this may be a read error. Within the sample, other DNA sequences also encode this same CDR3. This TCR was sampled from a child who was a newborn, infant or young child, either healthy, febrile or measles-vaccinated (not recorded which). Sequencing used blood. The chain carries TRDV2 and TRDJ1; 13 bases agree with TRDD3. For the CDR3, the DNA is TGTGCCTGTGACCTCCTAACTGGGGGATACGCGACCGATAAACTCATCTTT. Protein sequence: CACDLLTGGYATDKLIF.